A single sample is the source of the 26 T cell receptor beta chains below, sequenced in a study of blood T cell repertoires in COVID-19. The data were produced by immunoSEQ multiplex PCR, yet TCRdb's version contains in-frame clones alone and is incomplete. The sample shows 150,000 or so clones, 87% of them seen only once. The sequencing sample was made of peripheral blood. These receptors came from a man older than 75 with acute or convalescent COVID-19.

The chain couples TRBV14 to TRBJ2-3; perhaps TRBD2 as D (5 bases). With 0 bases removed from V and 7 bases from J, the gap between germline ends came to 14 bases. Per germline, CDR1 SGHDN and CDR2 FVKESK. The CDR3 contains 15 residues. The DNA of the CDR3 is TGTGCCAGCAGCCAAGATCAAGCGAGGGTCCATACGCAGTATTTT. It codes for CASSQDQARVHTQYF. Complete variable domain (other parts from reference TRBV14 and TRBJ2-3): EAGVTQFPSHSVIEKGQTVTLRCDPISGHDNLYWYRRVMGKEIKFLLHFVKESKQDESGMPNNRFLAERTGGTYSTLKVQPAELEDSGVYFCASSQDQARVHTQYFGPGTRLTVL.

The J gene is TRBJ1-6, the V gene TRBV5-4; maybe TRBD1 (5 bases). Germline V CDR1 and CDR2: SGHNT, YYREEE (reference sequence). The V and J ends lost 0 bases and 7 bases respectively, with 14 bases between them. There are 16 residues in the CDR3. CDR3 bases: TGTGCCAGCAGCTTGGGGAGCGGGACTCAAAATTCACCCCTCCACTTT. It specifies CASSLGSGTQNSPLHF.

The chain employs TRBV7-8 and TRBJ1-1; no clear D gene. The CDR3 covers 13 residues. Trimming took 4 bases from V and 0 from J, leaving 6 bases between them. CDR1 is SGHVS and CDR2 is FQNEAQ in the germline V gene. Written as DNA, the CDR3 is TGTGCCAGCAGCTCTTTTATGAACACTGAAGCTTTCTTT. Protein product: CASSSFMNTEAFF.

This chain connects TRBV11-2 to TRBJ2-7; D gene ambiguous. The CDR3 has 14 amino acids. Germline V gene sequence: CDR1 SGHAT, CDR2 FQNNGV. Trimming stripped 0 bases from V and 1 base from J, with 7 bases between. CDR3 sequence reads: CASSLERVSYEQYF. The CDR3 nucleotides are TGTGCCAGCAGCTTAGAACGGGTTTCCTACGAGCAGTACTTC. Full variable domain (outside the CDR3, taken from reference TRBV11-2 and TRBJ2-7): EAGVAQSPRYKIIEKRQSVAFWCNPISGHATLYWYQQILGQGPKLLIQFQNNGVVDDSQLPKDRFSAERLKGVDSTLKIQPAKLEDSAVYLCASSLERVSYEQYFGPGTRLTVT.

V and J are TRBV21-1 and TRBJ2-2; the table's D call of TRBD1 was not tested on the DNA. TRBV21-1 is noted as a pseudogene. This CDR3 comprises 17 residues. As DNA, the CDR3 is TGTGCCAGCAGCGCCTACCGGGACAGGCCATTCCCCGGGGAGCTGTTTTTT. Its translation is CASSAYRDRPFPGELFF.

CDR3 loop: CASSLDRVYEQYF. The CDR3 DNA sequence: TGTGCCAGCAGCTTAGATCGGGTCTACGAGCAGTACTTC. The V gene is TRBV5-4, the J gene TRBJ2-7; D ambiguous. This CDR3 has 13 amino acids. Trimming removed 2 bases from V and 3 bases from J, with 9 bases in between. Germline V gene sequence: CDR1 SGHNT, CDR2 YYREEE (reference sequence).

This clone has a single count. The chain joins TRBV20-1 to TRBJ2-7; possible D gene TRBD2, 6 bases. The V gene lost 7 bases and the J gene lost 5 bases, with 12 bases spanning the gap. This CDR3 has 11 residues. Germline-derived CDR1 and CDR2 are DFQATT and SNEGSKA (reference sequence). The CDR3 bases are TGCAGTGTTCCACTAGCCCACGAGCAGTACTTC. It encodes CSVPLAHEQYF.

In DNA, the CDR3 is TGTGCCAGCAGCCAACGGGAGGGTGGCTACACCTTC. It encodes CASSQREGGYTF. The chain has TRBV3-1 (or the pseudogene TRBV3-2) and TRBJ1-2, with D uncertain. The CDR3 is made up of 12 amino acids. The V end was cut by 2 bases, the J end by 7 bases, with 8 bases between. Germline CDR1 LGHDT, CDR2 YNNKEL (reference sequence).

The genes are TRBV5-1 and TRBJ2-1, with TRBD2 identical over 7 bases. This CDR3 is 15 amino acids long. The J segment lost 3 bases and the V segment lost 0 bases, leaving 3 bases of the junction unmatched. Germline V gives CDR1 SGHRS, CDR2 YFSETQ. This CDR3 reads CASSLEGGSYNEQFF. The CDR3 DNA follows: TGCGCCAGCAGCTTGGAGGGCGGGAGCTACAATGAGCAGTTCTTC.

Written as DNA, the CDR3 is TGTGCCACCAGACAGCCTATGAACACTGAAGCTTTCTTT. This encodes CATRQPMNTEAFF. This chain links TRBV10-3 with TRBJ1-1; maybe TRBD1 (5 bases). The CDR3 totals 13 residues. Germline V lookup: CDR1 ENHRY, CDR2 SYGVKD. With 10 bases removed from V and 0 bases from J, the gap between germline ends came to 12 bases.

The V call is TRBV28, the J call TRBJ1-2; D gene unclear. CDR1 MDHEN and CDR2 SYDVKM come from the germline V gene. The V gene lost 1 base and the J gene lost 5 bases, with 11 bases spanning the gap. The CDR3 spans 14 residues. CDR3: CASSLSDLLYGYTF. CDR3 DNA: TGTGCCAGCAGTTTATCGGATCTACTATATGGCTACACCTTC.

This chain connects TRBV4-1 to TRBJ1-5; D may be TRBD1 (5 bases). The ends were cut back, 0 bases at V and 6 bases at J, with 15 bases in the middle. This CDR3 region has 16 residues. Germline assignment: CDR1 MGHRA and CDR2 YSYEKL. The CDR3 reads CASSQDPPGVGQPQHF. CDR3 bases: TGCGCCAGCAGCCAAGATCCCCCGGGGGTTGGTCAGCCCCAGCATTTT.

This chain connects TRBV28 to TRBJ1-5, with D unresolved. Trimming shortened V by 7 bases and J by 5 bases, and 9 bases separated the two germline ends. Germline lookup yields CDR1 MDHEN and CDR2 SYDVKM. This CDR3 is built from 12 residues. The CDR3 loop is CASNSRDQPQHF. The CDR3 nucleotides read TGTGCCAGCAACTCCCGTGATCAGCCCCAGCATTTT.

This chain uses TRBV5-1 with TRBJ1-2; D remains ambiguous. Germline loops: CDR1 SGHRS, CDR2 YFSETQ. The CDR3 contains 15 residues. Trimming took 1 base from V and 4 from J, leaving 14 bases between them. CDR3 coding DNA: TGCGCCAGCAGCTTGAATGCAGGCGATTCCTATGGCTACACCTTC. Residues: CASSLNAGDSYGYTF.

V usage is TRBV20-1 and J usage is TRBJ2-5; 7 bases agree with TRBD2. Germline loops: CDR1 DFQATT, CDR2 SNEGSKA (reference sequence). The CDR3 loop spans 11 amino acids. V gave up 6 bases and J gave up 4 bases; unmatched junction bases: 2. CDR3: CSAQRGETQYF. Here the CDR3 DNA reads TGCAGTGCCCAGCGGGGAGAGACCCAGTACTTC.

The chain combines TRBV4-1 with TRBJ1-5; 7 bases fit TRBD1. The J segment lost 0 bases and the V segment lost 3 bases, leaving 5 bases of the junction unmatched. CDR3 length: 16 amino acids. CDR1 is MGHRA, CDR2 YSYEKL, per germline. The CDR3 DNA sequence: TGCGCCAGCAGCCAGAAGACAGGGACTAGCAATCAGCCCCAGCATTTT. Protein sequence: CASSQKTGTSNQPQHF.

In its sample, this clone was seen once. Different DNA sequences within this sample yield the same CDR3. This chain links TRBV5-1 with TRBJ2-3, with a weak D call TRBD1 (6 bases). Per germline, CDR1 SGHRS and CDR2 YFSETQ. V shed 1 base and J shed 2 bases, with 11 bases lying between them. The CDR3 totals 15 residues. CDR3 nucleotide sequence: TGCGCCAGCAGCTTGAGAACAGGGAACACAGATACGCAGTATTTT. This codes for CASSLRTGNTDTQYF.

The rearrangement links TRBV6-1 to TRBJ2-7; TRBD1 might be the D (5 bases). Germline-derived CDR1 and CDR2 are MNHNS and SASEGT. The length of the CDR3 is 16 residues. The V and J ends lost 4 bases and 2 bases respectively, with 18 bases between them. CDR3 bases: TGTGCCAGCAGTGGTGGACAACACTCCCGAACCTACGAGCAGTACTTC. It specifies CASSGGQHSRTYEQYF.

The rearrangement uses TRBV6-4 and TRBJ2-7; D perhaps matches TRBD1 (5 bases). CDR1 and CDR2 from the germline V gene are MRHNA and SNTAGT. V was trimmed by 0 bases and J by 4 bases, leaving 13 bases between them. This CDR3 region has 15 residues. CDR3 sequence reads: CASSDSDTPRYEQYF. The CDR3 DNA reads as TGTGCCAGCAGTGACTCGGACACACCTCGGTACGAGCAGTACTTC.

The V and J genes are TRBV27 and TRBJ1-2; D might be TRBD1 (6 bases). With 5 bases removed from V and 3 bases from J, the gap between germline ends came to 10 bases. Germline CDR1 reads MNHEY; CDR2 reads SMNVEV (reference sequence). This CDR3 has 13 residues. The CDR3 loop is CASSPGQHYGYTF. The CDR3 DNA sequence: TGTGCCAGCAGTCCAGGACAGCACTATGGCTACACCTTC.

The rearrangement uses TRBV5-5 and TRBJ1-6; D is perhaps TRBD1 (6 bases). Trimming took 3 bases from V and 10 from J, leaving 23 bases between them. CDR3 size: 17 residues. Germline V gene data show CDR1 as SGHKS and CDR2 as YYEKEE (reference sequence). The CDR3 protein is CASSSRGGEGVRSPLHF. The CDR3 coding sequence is TGTGCCAGCAGCTCCCGCGGTGGAGAGGGGGTACGGTCACCCCTCCACTTT.

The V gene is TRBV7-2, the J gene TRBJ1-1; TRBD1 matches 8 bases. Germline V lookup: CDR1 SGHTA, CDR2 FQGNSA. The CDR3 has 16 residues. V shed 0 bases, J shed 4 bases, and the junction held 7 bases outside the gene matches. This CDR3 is CASSLAQGARSTEAFF. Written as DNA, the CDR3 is TGTGCCAGCAGCTTAGCCCAGGGGGCGCGGAGCACTGAAGCTTTCTTT.

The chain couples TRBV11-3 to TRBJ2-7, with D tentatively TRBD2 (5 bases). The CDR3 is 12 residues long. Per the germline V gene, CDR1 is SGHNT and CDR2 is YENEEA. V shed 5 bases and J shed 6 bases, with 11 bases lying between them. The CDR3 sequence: CASSAPGGEQYF. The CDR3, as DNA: TGTGCCAGCAGCGCACCTGGAGGCGAGCAGTACTTC.

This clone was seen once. The CDR3 reads CASSLAGNYGYTF. The DNA of the CDR3 is TGTGCCAGCAGCTTGGCAGGGAACTATGGCTACACCTTC. V usage is TRBV5-4 and J usage is TRBJ1-2, with a possible D match to TRBD1 (5 bases). Germline V gives CDR1 SGHNT, CDR2 YYREEE (reference sequence). Trimming removed 0 bases from V and 2 bases from J, with 5 bases in between. The CDR3 sequence is 13 residues long.

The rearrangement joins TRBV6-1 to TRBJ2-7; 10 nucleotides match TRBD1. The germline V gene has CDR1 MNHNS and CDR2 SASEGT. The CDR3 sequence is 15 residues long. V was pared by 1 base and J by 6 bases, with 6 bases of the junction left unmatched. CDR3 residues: CASSEGGTGEGEQYF. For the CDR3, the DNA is TGTGCCAGCAGTGAAGGGGGGACAGGGGAGGGCGAGCAGTACTTC.

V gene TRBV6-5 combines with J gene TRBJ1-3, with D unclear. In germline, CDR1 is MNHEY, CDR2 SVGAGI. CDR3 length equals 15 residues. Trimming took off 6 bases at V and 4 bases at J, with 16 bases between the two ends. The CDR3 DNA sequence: TGTGCCAGCAGGCTAGGGAGGTACTCGGGAAACACCATATATTTT. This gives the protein CASRLGRYSGNTIYF.